The T cell receptor beta chain described here comes from a study of blood T cell repertoires in COVID-19. Study overall: Acute and convalescent COVID-19 samples came from the United States, Italy and Spain. The cDNA or gDNA used as material had been derived from T cells, B-cell-depleted T cells, or PBMCs.

The germline V gene encodes CDR1 SQVTM and CDR2 ANQGSEA. This CDR3 has 16 residues. V was pared by 1 base and J by 0 bases, with 13 bases between. Authors' data handling: Using reference gene primer amplification, nucleated cell counts were estimated. Here immunoSEQ multiplex PCR was the method, and the copy in TCRdb shows in-frame clones only, minus some. V and J calls and clone size follow that table, whereas D and trimming were derived from the DNA. Altogether roughly 260,000 clones are present, roughly 86% being singletons, with the ten largest covering 2% to 2.5%. The chain links TRBV29-1 to TRBJ2-1; no clear D gene. The specimen was peripheral blood. The clonotype was recovered from a woman between 50 and 59 years old with acute or convalescent COVID-19. The CDR3 is CSVEGPATSSYNEQFF. The DNA of the CDR3 is TGCAGCGTTGAAGGGCCTGCCACCAGCTCCTACAATGAGCAGTTCTTC.